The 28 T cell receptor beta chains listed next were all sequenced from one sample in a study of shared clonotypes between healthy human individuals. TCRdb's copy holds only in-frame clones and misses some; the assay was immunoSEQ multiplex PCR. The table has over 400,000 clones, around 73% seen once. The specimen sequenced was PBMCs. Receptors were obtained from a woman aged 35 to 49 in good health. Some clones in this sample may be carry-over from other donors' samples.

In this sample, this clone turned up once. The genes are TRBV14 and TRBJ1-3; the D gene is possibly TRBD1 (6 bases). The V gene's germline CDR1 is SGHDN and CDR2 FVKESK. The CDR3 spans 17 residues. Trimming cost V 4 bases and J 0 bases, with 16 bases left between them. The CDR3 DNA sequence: TGTGCCAGCAGCCCCTCGGACAGAATATACTCTGGAAACACCATATATTTT. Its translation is CASSPSDRIYSGNTIYF. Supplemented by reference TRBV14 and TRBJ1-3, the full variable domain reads EAGVTQFPSHSVIEKGQTVTLRCDPISGHDNLYWYRRVMGKEIKFLLHFVKESKQDESGMPNNRFLAERTGGTYSTLKVQPAELEDSGVYFCASSPSDRIYSGNTIYFGEGSWLTVV.

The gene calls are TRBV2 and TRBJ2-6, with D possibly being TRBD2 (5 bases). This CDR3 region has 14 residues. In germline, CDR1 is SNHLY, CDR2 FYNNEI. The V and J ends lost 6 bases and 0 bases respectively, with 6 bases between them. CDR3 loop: CASRRDSGANVLTF. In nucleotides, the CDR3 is TGTGCCAGCAGGAGGGACTCTGGGGCCAACGTCCTGACTTTC.

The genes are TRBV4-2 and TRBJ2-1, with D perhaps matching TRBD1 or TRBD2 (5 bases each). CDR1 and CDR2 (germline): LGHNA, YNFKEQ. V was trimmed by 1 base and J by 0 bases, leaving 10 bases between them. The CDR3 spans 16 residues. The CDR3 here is CASSQGGSASYNEQFF. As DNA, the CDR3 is TGTGCCAGCAGCCAAGGGGGGAGTGCCTCCTACAATGAGCAGTTCTTC.

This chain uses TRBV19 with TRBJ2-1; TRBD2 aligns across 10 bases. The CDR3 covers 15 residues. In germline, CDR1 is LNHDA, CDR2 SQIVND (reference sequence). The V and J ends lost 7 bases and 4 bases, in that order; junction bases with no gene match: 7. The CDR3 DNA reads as TGTGCCAGTACCCCACTAGCGGGGCTTTACAATGAGCAGTTCTTC. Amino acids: CASTPLAGLYNEQFF.

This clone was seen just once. The CDR3 region is CASSLGVGLAYEQYF. CDR3 nucleotides: TGTGCCAGCAGCTTGGGAGTTGGCCTAGCCTACGAGCAGTACTTC. This chain links TRBV5-6 with TRBJ2-7; D is unclear. The CDR3 extends over 15 amino acids. Germline CDR1 and CDR2: SGHDT and YYEEEE. V lost 0 bases and J 2 bases, leaving 12 bases between the germline ends.

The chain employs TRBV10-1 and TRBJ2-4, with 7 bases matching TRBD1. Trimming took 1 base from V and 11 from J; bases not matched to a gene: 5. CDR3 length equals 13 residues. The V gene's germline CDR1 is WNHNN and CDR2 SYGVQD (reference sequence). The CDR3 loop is CASSEYRQGLQYF. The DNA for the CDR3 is TGCGCCAGCAGTGAGTATCGACAGGGCCTTCAGTACTTC.

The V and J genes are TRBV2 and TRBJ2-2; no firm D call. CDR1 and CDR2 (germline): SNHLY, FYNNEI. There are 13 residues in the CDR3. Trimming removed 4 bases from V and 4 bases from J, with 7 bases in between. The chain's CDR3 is CASSADTTGELFF. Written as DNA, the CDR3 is TGTGCCAGCAGTGCCGACACCACCGGGGAGCTGTTTTTT. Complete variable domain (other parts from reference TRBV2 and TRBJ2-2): EPEVTQTPSHQVTQMGQEVILRCVPISNHLYFYWYRQILGQKVEFLVSFYNNEISEKSEIFDDQFSVERPDGSNFTLKIRSTKLEDSAMYFCASSADTTGELFFGEGSRLTVL.

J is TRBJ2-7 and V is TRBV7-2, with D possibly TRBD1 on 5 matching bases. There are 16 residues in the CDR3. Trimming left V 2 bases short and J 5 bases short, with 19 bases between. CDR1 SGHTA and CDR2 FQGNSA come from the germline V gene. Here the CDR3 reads CASSLNIGQGGNEQYF. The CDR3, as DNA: TGTGCCAGCAGCTTAAACATTGGGCAGGGTGGTAACGAGCAGTACTTC.

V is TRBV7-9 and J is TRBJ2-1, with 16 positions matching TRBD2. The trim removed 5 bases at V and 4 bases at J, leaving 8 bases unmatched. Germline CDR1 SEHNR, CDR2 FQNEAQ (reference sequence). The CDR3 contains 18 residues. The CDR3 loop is CASSLPGLAGGGYNEQFF. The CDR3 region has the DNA TGTGCCAGCAGCCTCCCGGGACTAGCGGGAGGGGGGTACAATGAGCAGTTCTTC.

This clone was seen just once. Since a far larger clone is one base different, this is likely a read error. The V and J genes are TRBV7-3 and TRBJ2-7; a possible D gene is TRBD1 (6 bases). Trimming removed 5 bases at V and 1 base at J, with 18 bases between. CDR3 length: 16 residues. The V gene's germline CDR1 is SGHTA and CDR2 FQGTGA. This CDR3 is CASSPGWVGTSYEQYF. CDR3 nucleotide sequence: TGTGCCAGCAGCCCAGGATGGGTGGGGACATCCTACGAGCAGTACTTC.

The CDR3 DNA reads TGTGCCAGCAGCTCGCCAGGTACTAGCACAGATACGCAGTATTTT. Amino acids: CASSSPGTSTDTQYF. V usage is TRBV5-5 and J usage is TRBJ2-3; D gene unclear. The V end was cut by 3 bases, the J end by 0 bases, with 11 bases between. Germline V gives CDR1 SGHKS, CDR2 YYEKEE (reference sequence). The CDR3 has 15 amino acids.

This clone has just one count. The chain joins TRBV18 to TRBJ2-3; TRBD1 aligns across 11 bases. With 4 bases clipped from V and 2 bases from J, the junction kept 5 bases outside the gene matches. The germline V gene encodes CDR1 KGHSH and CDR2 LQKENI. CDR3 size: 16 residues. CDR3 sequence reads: CASSQPGQGATDTQYF. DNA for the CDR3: TGTGCCAGCTCACAACCAGGACAGGGGGCCACAGATACGCAGTATTTT.

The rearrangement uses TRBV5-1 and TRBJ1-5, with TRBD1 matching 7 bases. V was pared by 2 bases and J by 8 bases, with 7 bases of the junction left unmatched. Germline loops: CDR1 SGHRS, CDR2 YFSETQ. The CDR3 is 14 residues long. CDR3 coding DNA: TGCGCCAGCAGCTTCACAGGGGATGGGGAGCCCCAGCATTTT. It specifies CASSFTGDGEPQHF.

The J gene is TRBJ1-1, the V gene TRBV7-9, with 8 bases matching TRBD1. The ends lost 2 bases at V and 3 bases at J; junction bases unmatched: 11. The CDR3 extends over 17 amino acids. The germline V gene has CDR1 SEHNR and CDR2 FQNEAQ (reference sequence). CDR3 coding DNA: TGTGCCAGCAGCTTAACCGGACAGGGAGTTTTGTACACTGAAGCTTTCTTT. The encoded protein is CASSLTGQGVLYTEAFF. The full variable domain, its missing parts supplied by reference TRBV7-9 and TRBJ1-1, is DTGVSQNPRHKITKRGQNVTFRCDPISEHNRLYWYRQTLGQGPEFLTYFQNEAQLEKSRLLSDRFSAERPKGSFSTLEIQRTEQGDSAMYLCASSLTGQGVLYTEAFFGQGTRLTVV.

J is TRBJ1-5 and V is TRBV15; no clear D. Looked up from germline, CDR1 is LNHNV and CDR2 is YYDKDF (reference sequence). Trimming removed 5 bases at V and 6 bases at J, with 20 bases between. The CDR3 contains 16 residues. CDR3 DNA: TGTGCCACCAGCGCAACCAAATTCACAGAACGTCAGCCCCAGCATTTT. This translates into CATSATKFTERQPQHF.

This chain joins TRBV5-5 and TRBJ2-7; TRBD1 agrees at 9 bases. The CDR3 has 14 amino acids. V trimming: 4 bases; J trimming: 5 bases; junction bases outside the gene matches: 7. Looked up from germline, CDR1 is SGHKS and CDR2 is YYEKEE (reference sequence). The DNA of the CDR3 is TGTGCCAGCAGCCTCCGGGACAGGGTCGACGAGCAGTACTTC. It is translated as CASSLRDRVDEQYF.

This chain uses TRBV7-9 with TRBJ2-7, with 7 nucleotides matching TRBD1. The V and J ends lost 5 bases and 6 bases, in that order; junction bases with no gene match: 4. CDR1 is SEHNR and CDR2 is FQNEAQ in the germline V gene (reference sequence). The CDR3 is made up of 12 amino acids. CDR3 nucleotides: TGTGCCAGCAGCGGGACAGTCCGCGAGCAGTACTTC. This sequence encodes CASSGTVREQYF.

CDR3 amino acids: CASRQDYKQYF. The CDR3, as DNA: TGTGCCAGCAGACAGGATTACAAGCAGTACTTC. V and J are TRBV2 and TRBJ2-7; tentative D call: TRBD1 (5 bases). Germline CDR1 reads SNHLY; CDR2 reads FYNNEI. The CDR3 extends over 11 amino acids. V was clipped by 6 bases and J by 8 bases, with 11 bases between them.

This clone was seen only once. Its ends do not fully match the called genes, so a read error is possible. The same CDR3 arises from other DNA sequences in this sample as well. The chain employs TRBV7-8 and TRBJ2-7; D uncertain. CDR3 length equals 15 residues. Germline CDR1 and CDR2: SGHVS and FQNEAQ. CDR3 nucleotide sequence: TGTGCCAGCAGTTTCCTCCGCTACTCACTCTACGAGCAATACTTC. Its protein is CASSFLRYSLYEQYF.

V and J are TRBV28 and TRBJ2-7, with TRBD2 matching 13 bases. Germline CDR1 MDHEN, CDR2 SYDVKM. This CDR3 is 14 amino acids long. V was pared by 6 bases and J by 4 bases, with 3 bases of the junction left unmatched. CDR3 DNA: TGTGCCAGCAGAACTAGCGGGAGGGCTTACGAGCAGTACTTC. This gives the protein CASRTSGRAYEQYF.

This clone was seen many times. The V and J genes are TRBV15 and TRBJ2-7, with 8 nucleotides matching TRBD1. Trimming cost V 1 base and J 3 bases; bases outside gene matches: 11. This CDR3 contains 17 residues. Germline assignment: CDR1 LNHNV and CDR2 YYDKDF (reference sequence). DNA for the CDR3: TGTGCCACCAGCAGAGGGGCGGCAGGGGGCTTCAACTACGAGCAGTACTTC. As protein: CATSRGAAGGFNYEQYF. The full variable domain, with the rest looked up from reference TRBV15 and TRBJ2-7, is DAMVIQNPRYQVTQFGKPVTLSCSQTLNHNVMYWYQQKSSQAPKLLFHYYDKDFNNEADTPDNFQSRRPNTSFCFLDIRSPGLGDTAMYLCATSRGAAGGFNYEQYFGPGTRLTVT.

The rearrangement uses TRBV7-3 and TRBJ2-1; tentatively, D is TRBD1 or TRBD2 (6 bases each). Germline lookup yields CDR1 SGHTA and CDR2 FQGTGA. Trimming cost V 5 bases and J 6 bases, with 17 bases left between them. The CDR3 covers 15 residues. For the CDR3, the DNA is TGTGCCAGCAGCCTCCTTGGGGGGACACGCAATGAGCAGTTCTTC. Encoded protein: CASSLLGGTRNEQFF.

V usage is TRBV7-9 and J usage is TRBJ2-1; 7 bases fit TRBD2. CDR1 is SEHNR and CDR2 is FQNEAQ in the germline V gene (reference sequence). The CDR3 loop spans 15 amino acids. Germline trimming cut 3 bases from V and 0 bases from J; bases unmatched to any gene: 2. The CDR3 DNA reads TGTGCCAGCAGCTTTTTAGCGGGCTCCTACAATGAGCAGTTCTTC. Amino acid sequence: CASSFLAGSYNEQFF.

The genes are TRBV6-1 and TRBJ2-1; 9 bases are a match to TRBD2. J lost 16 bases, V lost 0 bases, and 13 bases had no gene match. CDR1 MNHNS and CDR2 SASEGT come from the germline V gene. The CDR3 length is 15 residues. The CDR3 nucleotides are TGTGCCAGCAGTGAAGCCCCGTCTAGCGGGACCCTCGGATTCTTC. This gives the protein CASSEAPSSGTLGFF.

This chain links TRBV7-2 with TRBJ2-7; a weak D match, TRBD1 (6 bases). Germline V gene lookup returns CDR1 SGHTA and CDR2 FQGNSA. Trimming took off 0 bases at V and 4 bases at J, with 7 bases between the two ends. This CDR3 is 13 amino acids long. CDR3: CASSLADRYEQYF. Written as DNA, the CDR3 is TGTGCCAGCAGCTTAGCGGACAGATACGAGCAGTACTTC. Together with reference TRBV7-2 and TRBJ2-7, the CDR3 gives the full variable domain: GAGVSQSPSNKVTEKGKDVELRCDPISGHTALYWYRQSLGQGLEFLIYFQGNSAPDKSGLPSDRFSAERTGGSVSTLTIQRTQQEDSAVYLCASSLADRYEQYFGPGTRLTVT.

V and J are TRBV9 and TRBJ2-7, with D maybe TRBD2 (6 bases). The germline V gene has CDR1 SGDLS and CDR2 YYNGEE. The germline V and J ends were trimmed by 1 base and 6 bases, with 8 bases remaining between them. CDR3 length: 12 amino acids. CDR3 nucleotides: TGTGCCAGCAGCGTACCCGGGGGCGAGCAGTACTTC. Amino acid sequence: CASSVPGGEQYF.

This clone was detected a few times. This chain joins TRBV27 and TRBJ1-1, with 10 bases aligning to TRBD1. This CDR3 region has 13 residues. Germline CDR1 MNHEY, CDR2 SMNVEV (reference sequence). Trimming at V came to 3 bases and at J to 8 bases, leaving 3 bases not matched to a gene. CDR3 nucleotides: TGTGCCAGCAGTTTTAGGACAGGGGGGGAAGCTTTCTTT. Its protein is CASSFRTGGEAFF.

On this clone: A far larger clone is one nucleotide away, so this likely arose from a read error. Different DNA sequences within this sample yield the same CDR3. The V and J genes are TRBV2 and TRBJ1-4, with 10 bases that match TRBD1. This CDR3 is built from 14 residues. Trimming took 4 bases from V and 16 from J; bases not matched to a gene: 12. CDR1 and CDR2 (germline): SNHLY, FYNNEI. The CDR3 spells CASSADTGTGERFF. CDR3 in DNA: TGTGCCAGCAGTGCCGATACCGGGACAGGGGAGAGGTTTTTT.